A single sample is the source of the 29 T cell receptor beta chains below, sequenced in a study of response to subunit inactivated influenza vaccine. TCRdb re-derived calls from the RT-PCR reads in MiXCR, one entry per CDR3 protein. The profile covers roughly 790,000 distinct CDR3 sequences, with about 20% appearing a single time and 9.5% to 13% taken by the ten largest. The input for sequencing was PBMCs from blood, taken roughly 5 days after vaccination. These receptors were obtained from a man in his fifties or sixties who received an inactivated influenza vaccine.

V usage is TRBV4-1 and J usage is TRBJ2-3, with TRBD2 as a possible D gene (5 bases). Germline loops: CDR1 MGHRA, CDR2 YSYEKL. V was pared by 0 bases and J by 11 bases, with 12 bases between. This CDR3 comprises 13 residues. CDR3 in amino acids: CASSQEMGRKQYF. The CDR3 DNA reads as TGCGCCAGCAGCCAAGAGATGGGGAGAAAGCAGTATTTT.

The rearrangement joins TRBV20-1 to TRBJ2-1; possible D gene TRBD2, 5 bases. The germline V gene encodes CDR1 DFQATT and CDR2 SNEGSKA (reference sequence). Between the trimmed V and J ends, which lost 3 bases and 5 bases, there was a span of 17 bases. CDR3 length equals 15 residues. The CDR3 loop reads CSARPFGLANNEQFF. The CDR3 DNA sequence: TGCAGTGCTAGGCCCTTCGGACTTGCTAACAATGAGCAGTTCTTC.

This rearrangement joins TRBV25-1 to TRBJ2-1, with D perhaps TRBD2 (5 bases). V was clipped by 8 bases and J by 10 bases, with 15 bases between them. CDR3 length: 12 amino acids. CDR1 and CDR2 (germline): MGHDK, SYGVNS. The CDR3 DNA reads TGTGCCAGCGAGGGAAGCTACGGGGAGCAGTTCTTC. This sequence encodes CASEGSYGEQFF.

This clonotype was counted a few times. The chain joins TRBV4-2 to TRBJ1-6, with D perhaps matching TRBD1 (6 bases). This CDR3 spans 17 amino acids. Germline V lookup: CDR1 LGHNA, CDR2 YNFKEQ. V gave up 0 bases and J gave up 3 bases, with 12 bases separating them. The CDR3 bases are TGTGCCAGCAGCCAAGATCGACAGGTGGGCTATAATTCACCCCTCCACTTT. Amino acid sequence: CASSQDRQVGYNSPLHF.

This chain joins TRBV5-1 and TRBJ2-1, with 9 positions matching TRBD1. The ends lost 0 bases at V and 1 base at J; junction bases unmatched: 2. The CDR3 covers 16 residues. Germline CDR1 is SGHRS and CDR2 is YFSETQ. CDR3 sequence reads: CASSLADRGSYNEQFF. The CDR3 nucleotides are TGCGCCAGCAGCTTGGCGGACAGGGGTTCCTACAATGAGCAGTTCTTC.

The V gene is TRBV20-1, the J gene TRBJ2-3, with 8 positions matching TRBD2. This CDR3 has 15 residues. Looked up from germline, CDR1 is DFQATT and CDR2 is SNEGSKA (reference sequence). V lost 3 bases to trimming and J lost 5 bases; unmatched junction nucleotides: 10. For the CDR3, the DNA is TGCAGTGCTAGGGGACCCCGGGGGGGGAAAGATACGCAGTATTTT. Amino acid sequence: CSARGPRGGKDTQYF.

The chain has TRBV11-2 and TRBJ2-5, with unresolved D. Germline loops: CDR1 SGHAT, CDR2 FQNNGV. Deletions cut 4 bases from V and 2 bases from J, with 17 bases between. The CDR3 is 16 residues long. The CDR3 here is CASSSIRREYQETQYF. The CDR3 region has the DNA TGTGCCAGCAGCTCCATCAGGCGAGAATATCAAGAGACCCAGTACTTC.

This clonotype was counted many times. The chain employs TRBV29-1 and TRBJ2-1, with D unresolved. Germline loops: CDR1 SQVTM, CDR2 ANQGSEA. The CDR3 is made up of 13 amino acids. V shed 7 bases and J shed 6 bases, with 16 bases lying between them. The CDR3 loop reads CSAQLARFNEQFF. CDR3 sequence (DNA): TGCAGCGCTCAGCTTGCCAGGTTCAATGAGCAGTTCTTC.

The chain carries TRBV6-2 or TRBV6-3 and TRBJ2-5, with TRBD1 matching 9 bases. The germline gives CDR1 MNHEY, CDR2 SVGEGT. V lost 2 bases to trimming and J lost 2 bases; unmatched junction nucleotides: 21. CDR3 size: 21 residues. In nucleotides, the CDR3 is TGTGCCAGCAGTTACCCTATCCCCGGGACAGGGCGTATGGAGATTCAAGAGACCCAGTACTTC. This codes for CASSYPIPGTGRMEIQETQYF.

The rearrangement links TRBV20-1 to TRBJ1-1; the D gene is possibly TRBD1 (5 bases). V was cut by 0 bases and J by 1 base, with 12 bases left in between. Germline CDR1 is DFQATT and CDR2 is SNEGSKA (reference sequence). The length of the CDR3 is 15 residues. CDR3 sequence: CSARDLDRRNTEAFF. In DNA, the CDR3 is TGCAGTGCTAGAGATCTCGACAGAAGGAACACTGAAGCTTTCTTT.

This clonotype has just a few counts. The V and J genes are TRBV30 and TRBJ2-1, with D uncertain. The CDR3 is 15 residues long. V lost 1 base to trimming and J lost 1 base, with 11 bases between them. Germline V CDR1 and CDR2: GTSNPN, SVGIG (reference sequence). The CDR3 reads CAWSGPPYSYNEQFF. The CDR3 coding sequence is TGTGCCTGGAGTGGGCCCCCCTATTCCTACAATGAGCAGTTCTTC.

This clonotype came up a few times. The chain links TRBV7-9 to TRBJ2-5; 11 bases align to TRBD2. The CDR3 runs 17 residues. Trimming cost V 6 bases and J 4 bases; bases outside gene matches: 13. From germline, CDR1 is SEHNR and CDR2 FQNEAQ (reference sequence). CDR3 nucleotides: TGTGCCAGCAGGTCCTTTCACACTAGCGGGGGAAGAGAGACCCAGTACTTC. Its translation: CASRSFHTSGGRETQYF.

The CDR3 sequence: CAISGRQGEGEQYF. The CDR3 bases are TGTGCCATCAGTGGGCGGCAGGGGGAAGGCGAGCAGTACTTC. The chain is built from TRBV10-3 and TRBJ2-7; TRBD1 matches 7 bases. This CDR3 has 14 amino acids. After removal of 4 bases from V and 6 bases from J, the junction contained 9 bases not matched to a gene. Germline CDR1 and CDR2: ENHRY and SYGVKD.

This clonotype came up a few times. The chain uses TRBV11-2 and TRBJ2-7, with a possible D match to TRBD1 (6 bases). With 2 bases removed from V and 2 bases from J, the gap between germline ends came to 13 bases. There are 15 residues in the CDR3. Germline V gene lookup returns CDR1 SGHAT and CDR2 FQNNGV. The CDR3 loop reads CASSLNRVGTYEQYF. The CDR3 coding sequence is TGTGCCAGCAGCTTAAACAGGGTGGGAACCTACGAGCAGTACTTC.

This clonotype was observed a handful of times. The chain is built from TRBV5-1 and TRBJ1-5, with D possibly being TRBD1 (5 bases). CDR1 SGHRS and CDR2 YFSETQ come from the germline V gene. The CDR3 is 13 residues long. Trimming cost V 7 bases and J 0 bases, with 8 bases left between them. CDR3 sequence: CASPGFSNQPQHF. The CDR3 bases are TGCGCCAGCCCAGGGTTTAGCAATCAGCCCCAGCATTTT.

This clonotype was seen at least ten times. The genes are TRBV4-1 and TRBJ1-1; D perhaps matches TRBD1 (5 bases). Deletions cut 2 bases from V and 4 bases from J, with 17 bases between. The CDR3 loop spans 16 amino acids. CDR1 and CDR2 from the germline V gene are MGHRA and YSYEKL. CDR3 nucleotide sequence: TGCGCCAGCAGCCAACCGGGACCTAGGGGAGTCACTGAAGCTTTCTTT. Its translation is CASSQPGPRGVTEAFF.

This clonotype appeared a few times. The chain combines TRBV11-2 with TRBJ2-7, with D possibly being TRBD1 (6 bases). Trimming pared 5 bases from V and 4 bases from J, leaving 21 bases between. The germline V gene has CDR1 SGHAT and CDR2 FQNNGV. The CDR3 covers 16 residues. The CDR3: CASSQGGNRVDYEQYF. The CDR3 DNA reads TGTGCCAGCAGCCAAGGAGGAAACAGGGTTGATTACGAGCAGTACTTC. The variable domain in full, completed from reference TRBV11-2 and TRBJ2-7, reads EAGVAQSPRYKIIEKRQSVAFWCNPISGHATLYWYQQILGQGPKLLIQFQNNGVVDDSQLPKDRFSAERLKGVDSTLKIQPAKLEDSAVYLCASSQGGNRVDYEQYFGPGTRLTVT.

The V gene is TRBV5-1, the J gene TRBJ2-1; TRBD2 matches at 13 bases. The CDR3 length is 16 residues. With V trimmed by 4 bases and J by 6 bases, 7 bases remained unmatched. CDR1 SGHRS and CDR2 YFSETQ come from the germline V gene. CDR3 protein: CASSKPGLAGLNEQFF. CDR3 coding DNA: TGCGCCAGCAGCAAGCCGGGACTAGCGGGGCTCAATGAGCAGTTCTTC.

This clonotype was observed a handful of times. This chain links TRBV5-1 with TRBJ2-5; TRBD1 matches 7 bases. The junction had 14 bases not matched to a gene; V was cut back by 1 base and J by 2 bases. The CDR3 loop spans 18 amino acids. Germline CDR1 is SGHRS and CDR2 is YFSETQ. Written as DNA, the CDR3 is TGCGCCAGCAGCTTGTCACCTGAGACAGGGAGCACACAAGAGACCCAGTACTTC. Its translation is CASSLSPETGSTQETQYF. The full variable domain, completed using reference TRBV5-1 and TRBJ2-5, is KAGVTQTPRYLIKTRGQQVTLSCSPISGHRSVSWYQQTPGQGLQFLFEYFSETQRNKGNFPGRFSGRQFSNSRSEMNVSTLELGDSALYLCASSLSPETGSTQETQYFGPGTRLLVL.

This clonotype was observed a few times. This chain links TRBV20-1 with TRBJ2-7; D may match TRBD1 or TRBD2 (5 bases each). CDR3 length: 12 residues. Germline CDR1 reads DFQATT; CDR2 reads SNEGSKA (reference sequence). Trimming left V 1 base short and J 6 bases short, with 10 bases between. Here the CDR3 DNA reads TGCAGTGCTAGAGGGGGGACGGCCGAGCAGTACTTC. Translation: CSARGGTAEQYF.

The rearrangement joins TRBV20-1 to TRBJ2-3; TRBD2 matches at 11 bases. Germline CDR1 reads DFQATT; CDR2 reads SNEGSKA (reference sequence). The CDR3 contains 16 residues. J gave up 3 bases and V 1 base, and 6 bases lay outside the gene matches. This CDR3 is CSARAGLAGRTDTQYF. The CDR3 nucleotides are TGCAGTGCTAGAGCCGGACTAGCGGGCCGAACAGATACGCAGTATTTT.

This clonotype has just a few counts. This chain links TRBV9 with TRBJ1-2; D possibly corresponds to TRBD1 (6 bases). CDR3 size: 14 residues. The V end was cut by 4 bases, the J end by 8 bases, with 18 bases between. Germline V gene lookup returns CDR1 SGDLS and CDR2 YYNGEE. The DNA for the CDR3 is TGTGCCAGCAGCCCATCCCCAGGGGAAGACGGCTACACCTTC. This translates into CASSPSPGEDGYTF.

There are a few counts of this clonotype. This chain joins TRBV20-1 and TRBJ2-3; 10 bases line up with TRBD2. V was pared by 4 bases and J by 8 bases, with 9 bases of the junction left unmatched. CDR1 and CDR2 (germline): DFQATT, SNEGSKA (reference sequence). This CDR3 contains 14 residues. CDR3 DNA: TGCAGTGCTACCTCTAGCGGGGGCTTGAGTACGCAGTATTTT. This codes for CSATSSGGLSTQYF.

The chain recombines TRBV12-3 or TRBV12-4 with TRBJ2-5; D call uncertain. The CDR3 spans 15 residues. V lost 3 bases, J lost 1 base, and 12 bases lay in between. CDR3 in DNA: TGTGCCAGCAGTTTCTCCGGGCGCCTCCAAGAGACCCAGTACTTC. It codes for CASSFSGRLQETQYF.

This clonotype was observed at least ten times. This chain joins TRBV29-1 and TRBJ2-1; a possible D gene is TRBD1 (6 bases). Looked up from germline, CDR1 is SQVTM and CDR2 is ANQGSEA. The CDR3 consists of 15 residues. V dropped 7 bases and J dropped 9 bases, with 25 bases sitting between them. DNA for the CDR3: TGCAGCGCCGCGAGGGCCAGGGACAAATCCCCTGAGCAGTTCTTC. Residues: CSAARARDKSPEQFF.

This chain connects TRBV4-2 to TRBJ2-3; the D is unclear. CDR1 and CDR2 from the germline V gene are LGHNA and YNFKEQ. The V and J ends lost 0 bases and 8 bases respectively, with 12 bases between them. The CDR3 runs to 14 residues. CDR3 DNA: TGTGCCAGCAGCCAAGAATCCCCAATGGGTACGCAGTATTTT. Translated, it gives CASSQESPMGTQYF.

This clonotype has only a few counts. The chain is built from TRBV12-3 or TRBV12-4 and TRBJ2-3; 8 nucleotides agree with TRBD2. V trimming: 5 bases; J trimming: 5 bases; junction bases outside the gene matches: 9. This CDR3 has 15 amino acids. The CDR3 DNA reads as TGTGCCAGCAGTCCGAGCGGGAGTGGGTTAGATACGCAGTATTTT. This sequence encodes CASSPSGSGLDTQYF.

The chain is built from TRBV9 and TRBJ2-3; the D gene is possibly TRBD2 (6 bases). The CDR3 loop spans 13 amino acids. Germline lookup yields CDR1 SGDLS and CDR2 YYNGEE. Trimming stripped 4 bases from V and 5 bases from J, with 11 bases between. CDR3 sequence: CASSLTSLDTQYF. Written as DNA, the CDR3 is TGTGCCAGCAGCCTGACTAGTTTAGATACGCAGTATTTT.

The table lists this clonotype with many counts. The CDR3 DNA reads TGTGCCAGCTCACCATGGGCCCCCGCGGCAGAGACCCAGTACTTC. The encoded protein is CASSPWAPAAETQYF. This chain uses TRBV18 with TRBJ2-5; D gene uncertain. The ends were cut back, 2 bases at V and 4 bases at J, with 14 bases in the middle. In germline, CDR1 is KGHSH, CDR2 LQKENI. CDR3 length: 15 amino acids.